Below are 12 T cell receptor beta chains sequenced from a single sample in a study of human T cells and chemical hapten exposure. Time point described: healthy volunteer bleed at 6 weeks. Sequencing started from total RNA isolated from unfractionated whole blood. In TCRdb, the RACE reads were re-called with MiXCR into one record per CDR3 protein. The sample carries 35,000 to 55,000 distinct CDR3 sequences, roughly 3.5% recorded once. Sequenced input: whole blood. These TCRs come from a human donor in good health. Some clones in this sample may be carry-over from other donors' samples.

This clonotype was seen repeatedly, ten times or more. CDR3 nucleotide sequence: TGTGCCAGCAGTCTAAGTGCATGGATACCGGGAAACACCATATATTTT. Translation gives CASSLSAWIPGNTIYF. This chain joins TRBV27 and TRBJ1-3, with D hard to call. Germline lookup yields CDR1 MNHEY and CDR2 SMNVEV (reference sequence). The V and J ends lost 5 bases and 4 bases respectively, with 18 bases between them. The CDR3 runs 16 residues.

At least ten counts were recorded for this clonotype. V gene TRBV5-1 combines with J gene TRBJ1-4; the D is unclear. The CDR3 sequence is 15 residues long. The V end lost 2 bases, the J end lost 0 bases, and 8 bases lay between the germline ends. Germline lookup yields CDR1 SGHRS and CDR2 YFSETQ. CDR3 in DNA: TGCGCCAGCAGCTTAACAGCCCCAACTAATGAAAAACTGTTTTTT. Its protein product is CASSLTAPTNEKLFF.

This clonotype was observed a handful of times. The rearrangement joins TRBV24-1 to TRBJ2-6, with 7 bases identical to TRBD1. Trimming cost V 4 bases and J 4 bases; bases outside gene matches: 6. Germline V gives CDR1 KGHDR, CDR2 SFDVKD. The CDR3 runs 16 residues. The CDR3 spells CATSDPQGTGANVLTF. DNA for the CDR3: TGTGCCACCAGTGACCCACAGGGGACAGGGGCCAACGTCCTGACTTTC.

This clonotype was seen at least ten times. V is TRBV28 and J is TRBJ2-1; TRBD2 aligns across 9 bases. CDR3 length: 15 residues. With V trimmed by 0 bases and J by 15 bases, 12 bases remained unmatched. Germline V gene data show CDR1 as MDHEN and CDR2 as SYDVKM. CDR3 DNA: TGTGCCAGCAGTTTATGGAGGGTAGCGGGAGAGCATAGGTTCTTC. Its translation: CASSLWRVAGEHRFF.

The chain joins TRBV12-3 or TRBV12-4 to TRBJ1-1; D is ambiguous. V was trimmed by 2 bases and J by 5 bases, leaving 9 bases between them. The CDR3 has 13 amino acids. The CDR3 reads CASSLWAGTEAFF. CDR3 in DNA: TGTGCCAGCAGTTTATGGGCGGGAACTGAAGCTTTCTTT.

The CDR3 DNA is TGTGCCAGCAGTTACGGGCGAGATGGCTACACCTTC. Its protein is CASSYGRDGYTF. V is TRBV6-5 and J is TRBJ1-2; D call uncertain. The CDR3 sequence is 12 residues long. Trimming removed 2 bases at V and 6 bases at J, with 7 bases between. Germline CDR1 and CDR2: MNHEY and SVGAGI.

This clonotype was detected many times. V usage is TRBV13 and J usage is TRBJ2-5, with D unclear. The V gene lost 5 bases and the J gene lost 5 bases, with 12 bases spanning the gap. Looked up from germline, CDR1 is PRHDT and CDR2 is FYEKMQ (reference sequence). This CDR3 region has 13 residues. CDR3: CASSRVVRETQYF. The CDR3 coding sequence is TGTGCCAGCAGCCGGGTAGTTCGGGAGACCCAGTACTTC.

A remark on this clonotype: The junction departs from germline at one end; a sequencing error may be responsible. This chain joins TRBV12-5 and TRBJ2-2; D is perhaps TRBD2 (6 bases). The germline V gene has CDR1 LGHNT and CDR2 FRNRAP. The CDR3 extends over 14 amino acids. This chain's CDR3 is CASGLGGNAGELFF. DNA for the CDR3: TGTGCTAGTGGATTGGGGGGAAACGCCGGGGAGCTGTTTTTT.

This clonotype was counted many times. The genes are TRBV3-1 and TRBJ1-6; no clear D. Germline CDR1 and CDR2: LGHDT and YNNKEL (reference sequence). Trimming stripped 4 bases from V and 8 bases from J, with 15 bases between. This CDR3 contains 15 residues. The CDR3 coding sequence is TGTGCCAGCAGCCGCAAATCCGCCGGTCATTCACCCCTCCACTTT. Translated, it gives CASSRKSAGHSPLHF.

This clonotype was detected ten times or more. The chain links TRBV24-1 to TRBJ2-1; 7 nucleotides align to TRBD1. The CDR3 runs 14 residues. Germline V CDR1 and CDR2: KGHDR, SFDVKD. The J segment lost 7 bases and the V segment lost 0 bases, leaving 2 bases of the junction unmatched. The CDR3 spells CATSDLTRGNEQFF. CDR3 nucleotide sequence: TGTGCCACCAGTGATTTGACCAGGGGGAATGAGCAGTTCTTC.

This clonotype has a count of ten or more. This chain connects TRBV11-2 to TRBJ2-1, with 10 bases aligning to TRBD1. V shed 3 bases and J 2 bases; nucleotides not matched to a gene: 1. CDR3 length: 15 residues. Germline CDR1 and CDR2: SGHAT and FQNNGV. The DNA of the CDR3 is TGTGCCAGCAGCTTCGGACAGGGGGCCTACAATGAGCAGTTCTTC. Protein: CASSFGQGAYNEQFF.

This clonotype appeared many times. V and J are TRBV7-8 and TRBJ1-6; 7 nucleotides line up with TRBD1. The CDR3 has 17 residues. The J segment lost 10 bases and the V segment lost 0 bases, leaving 12 bases of the junction unmatched. The germline V gene has CDR1 SGHVS and CDR2 FQNEAQ. This CDR3 is CASSLARDRTSGSPLHF. The DNA of the CDR3 is TGTGCCAGCAGCTTAGCGAGGGACAGAACTAGTGGGTCACCCCTCCACTTT. Full variable domain (remainder filled in from reference TRBV7-8 and TRBJ1-6): GAGVSQSPRYKVAKRGQDVALRCDPISGHVSLFWYQQALGQGPEFLTYFQNEAQLDKSGLPSDRFFAERPEGSVSTLKIQRTQQEDSAVYLCASSLARDRTSGSPLHFGNGTRLTVT.